The entry below describes one T cell receptor (beta chain). Profiled with immunoSEQ multiplex PCR; TCRdb holds only in-frame clones, not every one. In the table there are 75,000 to 95,000 clones, about 92% of which are singletons. This specimen belongs to a study of resident and recirculating memory T cells in vitiligo. The CDR3 spans 14 residues. Germline CDR1 reads GTSNPN; CDR2 reads SVGIG (reference sequence). Trimming took off 0 bases at V and 8 bases at J, with 14 bases between the two ends. No change in lesions over the prior 6 months defined stable disease. Patients had to be free of confetti depigmentation, indicating active vitiligo. No vitiligo treatment was given during the prior three months.

The material sequenced was blood. The gene calls are TRBV30 and TRBJ2-1; D remains unclear. The receptor's source is a male donor with vitiligo. The CDR3 spells CAWSVKIPPDEQFF. The CDR3 DNA sequence: TGTGCCTGGAGTGTGAAGATACCACCGGATGAGCAGTTCTTC.